This T cell receptor (beta chain) was identified in a study of radiation and T cells in renal cell carcinoma. Treatment reported: 15 Gy SBRT to primary tumor, nephrectomy 4 weeks later. Nephrectomy followed 15 Gy stereotactic body radiation by 4 weeks. Concerning this clone: Its specificity is unknown.

TCRdb keeps only in-frame clones here, not all; method: immunoSEQ multiplex PCR. The data contain some 20,000 clones, around 47% of them singletons. Study-level findings and limits: Irradiated tumors had higher TCR clonality than control tumors. Without pretreatment biopsies, baseline tumor clonotype presence was undetermined.

This CDR3 is 18 amino acids long. The sequence was collected from a woman aged 50 to 60 with renal cell carcinoma. V is TRBV21-1 and J is TRBJ2-4; TRBD2, the D gene given by the table, was not confirmed from the DNA. TRBV21-1 is a documented pseudogene. The sample in question was tumor tissue, obtained from a patient whose treatment included radiotherapy and nephrectomy. CDR3 sequence: CASKFSSGGSLAKNIQYF. Here the CDR3 DNA reads TGTGCCAGCAAGTTTTCTAGCGGGGGAAGTCTAGCCAAAAACATTCAGTACTTC.